This entry concerns a single T cell receptor (beta chain). These data belong to a study of blood T cell repertoires in COVID-19. Study details: The study drew acute and convalescent COVID-19 samples from the United States, Italy and Spain. In each case, the material was cDNA or gDNA derived from T cells, B-cell-depleted T cells, or PBMCs.

Germline V gene sequence: CDR1 MNHEY, CDR2 SVGEGT. Trimming pared 5 bases from V and 3 bases from J, leaving 18 bases between. The CDR3 sequence is 16 residues long. Seattle participants joined during active infection and were tracked over time. Original data processing: The authors estimated nucleated cell counts from reference gene primer amplification. Profiling relied on immunoSEQ multiplex PCR, and the TCRdb table lists in-frame clones only, not all of them. The V and J calls and clone size come from that table; D and trimming were worked out from the DNA. This sample has about 370,000 clones, with roughly 90% found just once.

The source material was peripheral blood. This receptor was taken from a woman aged 30 to 39 with COVID-19, enrolled during active disease. The rearrangement uses TRBV6-2 or TRBV6-3 and TRBJ2-3; perhaps TRBD1 as D (6 bases). CDR3 sequence reads: CASSQHVYTGTDTQYF. CDR3 DNA: TGTGCCAGCAGTCAACACGTCTATACAGGGACAGATACGCAGTATTTT.